The present entry profiles one TCR beta chain with its context. It has no known antigen specificity. Base-call qualities are not available, and no considerably larger clone is one nucleotide away. Patients with a history of autoimmune disease or receiving systemic immunosuppression were excluded from the trial. Peripheral blood for TCR sequencing was collected from all dose cohorts at baseline, on cycle 4 day 1, and on cycle 7 day 1. Samples came from an open-label, multicenter, first-in-human phase I dose-escalation trial of ivuxolimab. Adults with locally advanced or metastatic head and neck squamous cell, hepatocellular, melanoma or renal cell carcinoma were enrolled in the trial. Before TCR sequencing, CD4+ and CD8+ T cells were separately sorted from peripheral blood. Trimming at the junction amounts to 5 bases on V and 6 bases on J, and the germline ends lie 6 bases apart. From the cysteine through the phenylalanine, the CDR3 covers 11 amino acids. The retained sequence is limited to the CDR3, 33 bases, with the frame set at the first base. CDR1 and CDR2 are read off the germline V gene as SGHNT and YENEEA.

The sample is drawn from a study of OX40 agonist ivuxolimab in advanced cancers. Context from the whole study: Ivuxolimab was a fully human IgG2 agonistic monoclonal antibody targeting the costimulatory receptor OX40 (CD134). Intravenous ivuxolimab was administered to patients every 2 weeks at six dose levels: 0.01, 0.1, 0.3, 1.5, 3 and 10 mg/kg. Of the 50 or so patients in dose escalation, approximately 20 had hepatocellular carcinoma, about 15 had melanoma, 9 had renal cell carcinoma and 9 had head and neck cancer. The dose-escalation cohort was roughly 83% male with a mean age of approximately 59 years, ranging from roughly 20 to 80. Prior anti-PD-1, anti-PD-L1 or anti-CTLA-4 therapy was permitted, and checkpoint inhibitors had been received by 30% to 40% of dose-escalation patients. Partial responses occurred in three dose-escalation patients: two with cutaneous melanoma and one with hepatocellular carcinoma. Peripheral TCRbeta sequencing aimed to test whether ivuxolimab altered TCR sequence diversity and caused clonal T-cell expansion. The paper reports the monotherapy dose-escalation portion (N ≈ 50 patients) of the phase I ivuxolimab trial.

Broad study findings and their caveats: Low levels of normalized T-cell clonal expansion were also shown by some nonresponding patients. Antigen specificity was not determined for the clonally expanded peripheral T cells. Clonal expansion of both CD4+ and CD8+ blood T cells was observed from baseline to week 6 at doses 0.1 to 3.0 mg/kg. In the 0.1-3.0 mg/kg groups, partial responders were among the patients with the lowest normalized peripheral clonal expansion, particularly in CD8+ T cells. After ivuxolimab, CD8+ T cells had more expanded clones than CD4+ T cells on average.

Genomic DNA was isolated from the sorted cells so that the TCRbeta CDR3 region could be sequenced. The immunoSEQ Assay was used for sequencing of TCRbeta CDR3 regions. Here the immuneACCESS table is served through TCRdb, limited to in-frame sequences with V and J called. Missing clones are a known gap in these copies; in checked studies unresolved V genes cover under half, and the rest lacks a known reason. The sample records some 11,000 clones, about three quarters of which are singletons. The top ten clonotypes cover roughly a fifth of the sample. The V and J genes are TRBV11-3 and TRBJ2-3; the D match is possibly TRBD1 or TRBD2, with 5 bases aligned in each. The sequence came from an adult with an advanced solid tumor such as melanoma, head and neck, liver or kidney cancer. The sequencing used CD4+ or CD8+ T cells sorted from blood, collected in a trial of the OX40 agonist ivuxolimab. The DNA is as follows: TGTGCCAGCAGCCGGGACGATACGCAGTATTTT. It is translated as CASSRDDTQYF.